Listed below are T cell receptor beta chains from one sample, sequenced in a study of control samples from healthy donors and cancer patients. The protocol was immunoSEQ multiplex PCR, while the TCRdb copy is restricted to in-frame clones and leaves out a portion. The table lists fewer than 200,000 clones, roughly 89% of them singletons, with about 12% in the top ten. The sample comprised blood. These receptors all come from a man aged 30-40 years in good health. Each CDR3 is given with its conserved first and last residue. D genes are given only for firm matches. The size field is filled for only some rows; it gives once, few, many or a size class.

V gene: TRBV14
J gene: TRBJ2-1
clone size: .
D gene: .
CDR3 protein: CASSPHRRASYNEQFF
CDR3 DNA: TGTGCCAGCAGCCCCCATCGGCGGGCCTCCTACAATGAGCAGTTCTTC

V gene: TRBV15
J gene: TRBJ1-2
clone size: .
D gene: .
CDR3 protein: CATSRGRGDGYTF
CDR3 DNA: TGTGCCACCAGCAGAGGCCGGGGTGATGGCTACACCTTC

V gene: TRBV19
J gene: TRBJ2-1
clone size: few
D gene: .
CDR3 protein: CASSIDITGQEQFF
CDR3 DNA: TGTGCCAGTAGTATAGATATTACAGGGCAAGAGCAGTTCTTC

V gene: TRBV30
J gene: TRBJ2-2
clone size: .
D gene: .
CDR3 protein: CAWSVMAGELFF
CDR3 DNA: TGTGCCTGGAGTGTAATGGCCGGGGAGCTGTTTTTT

V gene: TRBV3-1/TRBV3-2
J gene: TRBJ2-7
clone size: .
D gene: TRBD2
CDR3 protein: CASSHGSGSVYEQYF
CDR3 DNA: TGTGCCAGCAGCCATGGGAGCGGGAGTGTCTACGAGCAGTACTTC

V gene: TRBV10-3
J gene: TRBJ1-6
clone size: .
D gene: .
CDR3 protein: CAISDQDRTNSPLHF
CDR3 DNA: TGTGCCATCAGTGACCAGGATCGAACGAATTCACCCCTCCACTTT

V gene: TRBV7-8
J gene: TRBJ1-3
clone size: once
D gene: TRBD1
CDR3 protein: CASSSFVDRENGNTIYF
CDR3 DNA: TGTGCCAGCAGCTCTTTTGTGGACAGGGAAAATGGAAACACCATATATTTT

V gene: TRBV3-1/TRBV3-2
J gene: TRBJ2-7
clone size: .
D gene: .
CDR3 protein: CASSTSGLQYF
CDR3 DNA: TGTGCCAGCAGCACCTCGGGCCTACAGTACTTC

V gene: TRBV20-1
J gene: TRBJ2-5
clone size: .
D gene: .
CDR3 protein: CSARQETQYF
CDR3 DNA: TGCAGTGCTAGACAAGAGACCCAGTACTTC

V gene: TRBV7-9
J gene: TRBJ2-3
clone size: .
D gene: TRBD2
CDR3 protein: CASSSASGGPDTQYF
CDR3 DNA: TGTGCCAGCAGCTCCGCTAGCGGGGGGCCAGATACGCAGTATTTT

V gene: TRBV18
J gene: TRBJ1-3
clone size: .
D gene: TRBD1
CDR3 protein: CASSGQGSPATIYF
CDR3 DNA: TGTGCCAGCTCAGGACAGGGGTCACCGGCCACCATATATTTT

V gene: TRBV15
J gene: TRBJ2-7
clone size: .
D gene: TRBD1
CDR3 protein: CATSSPGTGGSYEQYF
CDR3 DNA: TGTGCCACCAGCAGCCCAGGGACAGGAGGGTCCTACGAGCAGTACTTC

V gene: TRBV6-5
J gene: TRBJ1-1
clone size: .
D gene: .
CDR3 protein: CASTPGGRVNTEAFF
CDR3 DNA: TGTGCCAGCACCCCCGGAGGGCGGGTGAACACTGAAGCTTTCTTT

V gene: TRBV7-9
J gene: TRBJ1-6
clone size: few
D gene: TRBD1
CDR3 protein: CASSTPGQGARNSPLHF
CDR3 DNA: TGTGCCAGCAGCACCCCCGGACAGGGGGCGAGGAATTCACCCCTCCACTTT

V gene: TRBV3-1/TRBV3-2
J gene: TRBJ1-2
clone size: .
D gene: .
CDR3 protein: CASSQSGGRNYGYTF
CDR3 DNA: TGTGCCAGCAGCCAATCGGGGGGGCGGAACTATGGCTACACCTTC

V gene: TRBV11-2
J gene: TRBJ2-5
clone size: .
D gene: .
CDR3 protein: CASSSSRPETQYF
CDR3 DNA: TGTGCCAGCAGCTCCTCACGCCCAGAGACCCAGTACTTC

V gene: TRBV9
J gene: TRBJ1-6
clone size: .
D gene: .
CDR3 protein: CASSVGPNPNAPLHF
CDR3 DNA: TGTGCCAGCAGCGTAGGGCCCAACCCCAATGCACCCCTCCACTTT

V gene: TRBV7-9
J gene: TRBJ1-1
clone size: .
D gene: .
CDR3 protein: CASTLPFGGEAFF
CDR3 DNA: TGTGCCAGCACCCTACCATTCGGCGGGGAAGCTTTCTTT

V gene: TRBV15
J gene: TRBJ2-7
clone size: .
D gene: .
CDR3 protein: CATSRDLGFSYEQYF
CDR3 DNA: TGTGCCACCAGCAGAGATCTAGGGTTCTCCTACGAGCAGTACTTC

V gene: TRBV6-1
J gene: TRBJ1-1
clone size: once
D gene: TRBD1
CDR3 protein: CASTGDSPNTEAFF
CDR3 DNA: TGTGCCAGCACCGGGGACAGCCCAAACACTGAAGCTTTCTTT

V gene: TRBV15
J gene: TRBJ1-3
clone size: .
D gene: .
CDR3 protein: CATSGGRHSGNTIYF
CDR3 DNA: TGTGCCACCAGCGGTGGCAGACACTCTGGAAACACCATATATTTT

V gene: TRBV6-6
J gene: TRBJ2-7
clone size: .
D gene: .
CDR3 protein: CASSYSTDTASEQYF
CDR3 DNA: TGTGCCAGCAGTTACTCGACCGATACGGCGAGCGAGCAGTACTTC

V gene: TRBV14
J gene: TRBJ2-1
clone size: .
D gene: .
CDR3 protein: CASSQTRAVQFF
CDR3 DNA: TGTGCCAGCAGCCAGACCAGGGCGGTACAGTTCTTC

V gene: TRBV5-4
J gene: TRBJ1-1
clone size: .
D gene: TRBD1
CDR3 protein: CASSFIGTGSRGAFF
CDR3 DNA: TGTGCCAGCAGCTTCATAGGGACAGGTTCGCGAGGGGCTTTCTTT

V gene: TRBV5-1
J gene: TRBJ2-5
clone size: .
D gene: TRBD2
CDR3 protein: CASTLAGSQETQYF
CDR3 DNA: TGCGCCAGCACACTAGCGGGGAGTCAAGAGACCCAGTACTTC

V gene: TRBV4-1
J gene: TRBJ2-7
clone size: .
D gene: .
CDR3 protein: CASSQVGTGAFYEQYF
CDR3 DNA: TGCGCCAGCAGCCAAGTAGGGACCGGGGCTTTCTACGAGCAGTACTTC

V gene: TRBV5-1
J gene: TRBJ1-2
clone size: .
D gene: .
CDR3 protein: CASSLEFGGGDGYTF
CDR3 DNA: TGCGCCAGCAGCTTGGAATTCGGGGGTGGGGATGGCTACACCTTC

V gene: TRBV27
J gene: TRBJ1-1
clone size: .
D gene: .
CDR3 protein: CASSLVVNTEAFF
CDR3 DNA: TGTGCCAGCAGTTTAGTCGTGAACACTGAAGCTTTCTTT

V gene: TRBV28
J gene: TRBJ1-5
clone size: .
D gene: .
CDR3 protein: CASSPNLSNQPQHF
CDR3 DNA: TGTGCCAGCAGTCCCAACCTTAGCAATCAGCCCCAGCATTTT

V gene: TRBV19
J gene: TRBJ1-3
clone size: .
D gene: .
CDR3 protein: CASSYRPEGNTIYF
CDR3 DNA: TGTGCCAGTAGCTACAGGCCAGAAGGAAACACCATATATTTT

V gene: TRBV6-5
J gene: TRBJ1-2
clone size: .
D gene: TRBD1
CDR3 protein: CASSPEQGASYGYTF
CDR3 DNA: TGTGCCAGCAGTCCGGAACAGGGGGCGTCCTATGGCTACACCTTC

V gene: TRBV11-2
J gene: TRBJ2-7
clone size: .
D gene: TRBD1
CDR3 protein: CASSLDPGQNSYEQYF
CDR3 DNA: TGTGCCAGCAGCCTAGACCCGGGACAGAACTCCTACGAGCAGTACTTC

V gene: TRBV12-3/TRBV12-4
J gene: TRBJ1-3
clone size: .
D gene: TRBD1
CDR3 protein: CASNHRGGNTIYF
CDR3 DNA: TGTGCCAGCAACCACAGGGGCGGAAACACCATATATTTT

V gene: TRBV19
J gene: TRBJ2-4
clone size: once
D gene: .
CDR3 protein: CASHPGELGAKNIQYF
CDR3 DNA: TGTGCCAGTCACCCGGGGGAACTGGGGGCCAAAAACATTCAGTACTTC

V gene: TRBV27
J gene: TRBJ2-2
clone size: .
D gene: .
CDR3 protein: CASKGLNTGELFF
CDR3 DNA: TGTGCCAGCAAGGGGTTGAACACCGGGGAGCTGTTTTTT

V gene: TRBV20-1
J gene: TRBJ1-4
clone size: .
D gene: .
CDR3 protein: CSASNSGGVSKLFF
CDR3 DNA: TGCAGTGCTAGTAATTCTGGGGGGGTCTCAAAACTGTTTTTT

V gene: TRBV6-5
J gene: TRBJ2-5
clone size: .
D gene: .
CDR3 protein: CASTPSKGSETQYF
CDR3 DNA: TGTGCCAGCACTCCTTCTAAGGGATCGGAGACCCAGTACTTC

V gene: TRBV18
J gene: TRBJ2-7
clone size: .
D gene: TRBD2
CDR3 protein: CASSPMGGKEGEQYF
CDR3 DNA: TGTGCCAGCTCACCAATGGGAGGGAAAGAGGGCGAGCAGTACTTC

V gene: TRBV4-1
J gene: TRBJ1-2
clone size: .
D gene: .
CDR3 protein: CASSETLGANYGYTF
CDR3 DNA: TGCGCCAGCAGCGAGACCCTGGGGGCTAACTATGGCTACACCTTC

V gene: TRBV6-1
J gene: TRBJ2-3
clone size: .
D gene: .
CDR3 protein: CASSELGRGDTQYF
CDR3 DNA: TGTGCCAGCAGTGAACTGGGAAGAGGAGATACGCAGTATTTT

V gene: TRBV28
J gene: TRBJ1-2
clone size: .
D gene: .
CDR3 protein: CASSRGGLSGYTF
CDR3 DNA: TGTGCCAGCAGTAGAGGAGGGTTAAGTGGCTACACCTTC